The next 5 T cell receptor beta chains were all read from a single sample in a study of tumor-infiltrating lymphocytes in primary liver carcinoma. Production of TCR beta cDNA used approximately 480 ng total RNA together with a constant-region primer. Libraries of TCR beta came from three nested multiplex PCR rounds with slightly modified ARM-PCR. TRBV1-TRBV30 forward primers and a C-beta reverse primer were used in the first two PCR rounds, which each ran for around 11 cycles. Via MiXCR, TCRdb re-called the multiplex PCR reads, giving one row per CDR3 protein. The sample shows some 55,000 distinct CDR3 sequences, about 80% of them seen only once. Co-extracted RNA and DNA came from around 20-30 mg of unsorted bulk tissue. The sample taken for sequencing was liver tumor tissue from sampling region 2. Subset specified: tumor region T2, inferior pole. Every receptor here comes from a man aged 35 to 55 with primary liver carcinoma and hepatitis B virus infection.

On this clonotype itself: One end of the junction varies from germline; a read error may be responsible. The chain links TRBV11-1 to TRBJ2-3; 9 nucleotides match TRBD2. Germline-derived CDR1 and CDR2 are SGHAT and FQDESV (reference sequence). The CDR3 sequence is 16 residues long. CDR3 sequence (DNA): TGTGTCAGCAGCCTCGGGACTAGCACACAAACAGATGCGCAGTACTTT. Its protein product is CVSSLGTSTQTDAQYF.

Points on this clonotype: At one boundary the junction diverges from the germline segment, which might be a read error. The chain uses TRBV2 and TRBJ2-5; 7 positions agree with TRBD2. The CDR3 is made up of 13 amino acids. Germline V lookup: CDR1 SNHLY, CDR2 FYNNEI. CDR3 DNA: TGTGCCAGCAGACGGGACTACCAAGATACCCAGTACTTC. Its protein product is CASRRDYQDTQYF.

This clonotype was detected ten times or more. This rearrangement joins TRBV30 to TRBJ2-7; unclear D gene. Trimming cost V 0 bases and J 0 bases, with 6 bases left between them. The germline CDR1 and CDR2 sequences are GTSNPN and SVGIG (reference sequence). The CDR3 is made up of 13 amino acids. DNA for the CDR3: TGTGCCTGGAGTGTAGGGATCTCCTACGAGCAGTACTTC. Its translation: CAWSVGISYEQYF.

For this clonotype: One junction end does not reproduce the germline sequence, and a read error may be involved. The V call is TRBV5-1, the J call TRBJ1-1; 10 bases fit TRBD1. This CDR3 contains 17 residues. Germline V gene data show CDR1 as SGHRS and CDR2 as YFSETQ. DNA for the CDR3: TGCGCCAGCAGCCAGACGACAGGGGGCGGAGATAACACTGAAGCTTTGTTT. It yields the protein CASSQTTGGGDNTEALF. Based on the CDR3 plus reference TRBV5-1 and TRBJ1-1, the full variable domain is KAGVTQTPRYLIKTRGQQVTLSCSPISGHRSVSWYQQTPGQGLQFLFEYFSETQRNKGNFPGRFSGRQFSNSRSEMNVSTLELGDSALYLCASSQTTGGGDNTEALFGQGTRLTVV.

This chain joins TRBV4-1 and TRBJ2-1; D possibly corresponds to TRBD2 (5 bases). The CDR3 loop spans 15 amino acids. Trimming pared 3 bases from V and 9 bases from J, leaving 18 bases between. Germline CDR1 MGHRA, CDR2 YSYEKL. The CDR3 spells CASSQNGRPESEQFF. Written as DNA, the CDR3 is TGCGCCAGCAGCCAGAATGGGAGACCCGAAAGTGAGCAGTTCTTC.